The next 19 T cell receptor beta chains were all read from a single sample in a study of cytomegalovirus exposure and HLA in healthy donors. The repertoire was sequenced with immunoSEQ multiplex PCR; TCRdb's copy has only in-frame clones and lacks some. The table lists about 110,000 clones, 70% to 85% of them singletons. Material: PBMCs. Every receptor here comes from a woman younger than 35 in good health and CMV-seronegative.

V is TRBV5-1 and J is TRBJ1-2; D remains unclear. With 4 bases removed from V and 8 bases from J, the gap between germline ends came to 12 bases. Germline lookup yields CDR1 SGHRS and CDR2 YFSETQ. This CDR3 spans 12 amino acids. The CDR3 spells CASSGVRGGYTF. The CDR3 nucleotides are TGCGCCAGCAGCGGTGTCCGTGGCGGCTACACCTTC.

The chain couples TRBV27 to TRBJ2-1, with D possibly matching TRBD2 (5 bases). The V and J ends lost 6 bases and 3 bases respectively, with 9 bases between them. The V gene's germline CDR1 is MNHEY and CDR2 SMNVEV (reference sequence). The CDR3 contains 13 residues. DNA for the CDR3: TGTGCCAGCAGCCGAGCGGTCTACAATGAGCAGTTCTTC. Amino acids: CASSRAVYNEQFF.

The CDR3 DNA reads TGCGCCAGCAGCGCACCTCCAGATGAGCAGTTCTTC. It yields the protein CASSAPPDEQFF. V usage is TRBV5-1 and J usage is TRBJ2-1; D is ambiguous. The length of the CDR3 is 12 residues. CDR1 is SGHRS and CDR2 is YFSETQ in the germline V gene. Trimming removed 4 bases from V and 8 bases from J, with 10 bases in between.

This clone is a singleton in its sample. The rearrangement uses TRBV10-3 and TRBJ2-7; a possible D gene is TRBD1 (5 bases). The germline CDR1 and CDR2 sequences are ENHRY and SYGVKD. The CDR3 totals 17 residues. V lost 4 bases and J lost 1, with 20 bases in between. CDR3 nucleotide sequence: TGTGCCATCAGTGCGTGGGCGGAAGGGGCCCGTTCCTACGAGCAGTACTTC. This sequence encodes CAISAWAEGARSYEQYF.

V usage is TRBV6-1 and J usage is TRBJ1-6, with D maybe TRBD1 (5 bases). This CDR3 comprises 16 residues. V was trimmed by 2 bases and J by 10 bases, leaving 18 bases between them. In germline, CDR1 is MNHNS, CDR2 SASEGT. The CDR3 DNA reads TGTGCCAGCAGTGAAACCCACGGGGGGGACGGATCACCCCTCCACTTT. It encodes CASSETHGGDGSPLHF.

The chain links TRBV5-6 to TRBJ1-2; weak D call: TRBD1 (6 bases). CDR3 size: 14 residues. With 1 base removed from V and 7 bases from J, the gap between germline ends came to 14 bases. Germline V gene data show CDR1 as SGHDT and CDR2 as YYEEEE. CDR3 bases: TGTGCCAGCAGCTTGCAGGACAGAGGCTCTGGCTACACCTTC. Amino acid sequence: CASSLQDRGSGYTF.

Here the CDR3 DNA reads TGCAGTGCGAACAGGGGTTACGGCTACACCTTC. This gives the protein CSANRGYGYTF. V usage is TRBV20-1 and J usage is TRBJ1-2; 7 bases fit TRBD1. The V gene's germline CDR1 is DFQATT and CDR2 SNEGSKA (reference sequence). This CDR3 region has 11 residues. V gave up 6 bases and J gave up 8 bases; unmatched junction bases: 6.

The chain links TRBV27 to TRBJ2-1; perhaps TRBD2 as D (6 bases). Germline assignment: CDR1 MNHEY and CDR2 SMNVEV (reference sequence). The CDR3 consists of 17 residues. The germline V and J ends were trimmed by 2 bases and 4 bases, with 18 bases remaining between them. The CDR3 reads CASSLPPGRGWYNEQFF. CDR3 coding DNA: TGTGCCAGCAGTTTACCCCCGGGGCGGGGTTGGTACAATGAGCAGTTCTTC.

This chain joins TRBV2 and TRBJ2-3; 9 bases fit TRBD1. Per the germline V gene, CDR1 is SNHLY and CDR2 is FYNNEI. This CDR3 spans 14 amino acids. Losses at the gene ends were 6 bases for V and 4 bases for J; bases not matched to a gene: 5. CDR3 bases: TGTGCCAGCAGCGCGGACAGGGGTCCAGATACGCAGTATTTT. Its translation: CASSADRGPDTQYF.

The V call is TRBV27, the J call TRBJ1-3; 8 bases fit TRBD1. V lost 6 bases, J lost 1 base, and 2 bases stayed unmatched. The CDR3 length is 14 residues. The germline V gene has CDR1 MNHEY and CDR2 SMNVEV (reference sequence). The CDR3, as DNA: TGTGCCAGCAGCAGACAGGGGTCTGGAAACACCATATATTTT. This gives the protein CASSRQGSGNTIYF.

This rearrangement joins TRBV9 to TRBJ1-1; D is unresolved. This CDR3 spans 15 amino acids. Germline V gives CDR1 SGDLS, CDR2 YYNGEE. Trimming removed 0 bases from V and 0 bases from J, with 9 bases in between. CDR3 nucleotides: TGTGCCAGCAGCGTAGGGGCAGGAATGAACACTGAAGCTTTCTTT. Its protein product is CASSVGAGMNTEAFF.

This clone was counted only a few times. The chain is built from TRBV7-8 and TRBJ2-7; 12 bases match TRBD1. The length of the CDR3 is 13 residues. V lost 5 bases, J lost 5 bases, and 1 base stayed unmatched. Germline assignment: CDR1 SGHVS and CDR2 FQNEAQ. For the CDR3, the DNA is TGTGCCAGCAGCGGGACAGGGGGCGACGAGCAGTACTTC. Translating gives CASSGTGGDEQYF. Full variable domain (outside the CDR3, taken from reference TRBV7-8 and TRBJ2-7): GAGVSQSPRYKVAKRGQDVALRCDPISGHVSLFWYQQALGQGPEFLTYFQNEAQLDKSGLPSDRFFAERPEGSVSTLKIQRTQQEDSAVYLCASSGTGGDEQYFGPGTRLTVT.

This sequence joins TRBV7-9 and TRBJ1-2, with TRBD1 matching over 9 bases. There are 14 residues in the CDR3. With 5 bases clipped from V and 9 bases from J, the junction kept 10 bases outside the gene matches. Germline V lookup: CDR1 SEHNR, CDR2 FQNEAQ (reference sequence). CDR3 nucleotide sequence: TGTGCCAGCAGCACATCCGGGACAGGGAGCCGCTACACCTTC. It yields the protein CASSTSGTGSRYTF.

The chain is built from TRBV7-8 and TRBJ1-4; 7 positions match TRBD1. This CDR3 comprises 15 residues. V trimming: 4 bases; J trimming: 8 bases; junction bases outside the gene matches: 10. Germline-derived CDR1 and CDR2 are SGHVS and FQNEAQ. The CDR3: CASSSLTGNGEKLFF. As DNA, the CDR3 is TGTGCCAGCAGCTCCCTGACAGGGAACGGCGAAAAACTGTTTTTT. The complete variable domain, with remaining parts taken from reference TRBV7-8 and TRBJ1-4, reads GAGVSQSPRYKVAKRGQDVALRCDPISGHVSLFWYQQALGQGPEFLTYFQNEAQLDKSGLPSDRFFAERPEGSVSTLKIQRTQQEDSAVYLCASSSLTGNGEKLFFGSGTQLSVL.

This sequence joins TRBV5-6 and TRBJ2-1; D perhaps matches TRBD2 (5 bases). From germline, CDR1 is SGHDT and CDR2 YYEEEE. The CDR3 covers 14 residues. V lost 1 base and J lost 4, with 9 bases in between. The CDR3 here is CASSLRSGYNEQFF. The CDR3 DNA follows: TGTGCCAGCAGCTTGAGGAGCGGATACAATGAGCAGTTCTTC. The full variable domain, in which reference TRBV5-6 and TRBJ2-1 provide the parts outside the CDR3, is DAGVTQSPTHLIKTRGQQVTLRCSPKSGHDTVSWYQQALGQGPQFIFQYYEEEERQRGNFPDRFSGHQFPNYSSELNVNALLLGDSALYLCASSLRSGYNEQFFGPGTRLTVL.

V usage is TRBV9 and J usage is TRBJ1-1; tentatively, D is TRBD1 (5 bases). Germline-derived CDR1 and CDR2 are SGDLS and YYNGEE. V gave up 4 bases and J gave up 4 bases, with 11 bases separating them. The CDR3 length is 13 residues. For the CDR3, the DNA is TGTGCCAGCAGCCCTGACGACAGCACTGAAGCTTTCTTT. Residues: CASSPDDSTEAFF. The full variable domain, with the rest looked up from reference TRBV9 and TRBJ1-1, is DSGVTQTPKHLITATGQRVTLRCSPRSGDLSVYWYQQSLDQGLQFLIQYYNGEERAKGNILERFSAQQFPDLHSELNLSSLELGDSALYFCASSPDDSTEAFFGQGTRLTVV.

Only one count was recorded for this clone. J is TRBJ2-7 and V is TRBV18; TRBD1 is a possible D gene (5 bases). V lost 2 bases, J lost 4 bases, and 12 bases lay in between. Germline V gene lookup returns CDR1 KGHSH and CDR2 LQKENI. CDR3 length: 14 amino acids. The CDR3 is CASSPGRQKYEQYF. DNA for the CDR3: TGTGCCAGCTCACCAGGCAGACAGAAATACGAGCAGTACTTC. Variable domain in full (rest from reference TRBV18 and TRBJ2-7): NAGVMQNPRHLVRRRGQEARLRCSPMKGHSHVYWYRQLPEEGLKFMVYLQKENIIDESGMPKERFSAEFPKEGPSILRIQQVVRGDSAAYFCASSPGRQKYEQYFGPGTRLTVT.

The chain recombines TRBV6-1 with TRBJ1-1, with D unresolved. The CDR3 sequence is 11 residues long. The V end lost 6 bases, the J end lost 7 bases, and 9 bases lay between the germline ends. CDR1 MNHNS and CDR2 SASEGT come from the germline V gene. CDR3 residues: CASSQTSEAFF. In DNA form, the CDR3 reads TGTGCCAGCAGCCAGACAAGTGAAGCTTTCTTT.

This clone was seen a single time. The chain is built from TRBV7-9 and TRBJ2-7, with 8 bases matching TRBD1. Germline CDR1 reads SEHNR; CDR2 reads FQNEAQ (reference sequence). V shed 5 bases, J shed 6 bases, and the junction held 12 bases outside the gene matches. The CDR3 is 15 amino acids. The CDR3 loop reads CASSHPVDRAAEQYF. The CDR3 DNA reads TGTGCCAGCAGCCATCCCGTGGACAGGGCTGCCGAGCAGTACTTC.